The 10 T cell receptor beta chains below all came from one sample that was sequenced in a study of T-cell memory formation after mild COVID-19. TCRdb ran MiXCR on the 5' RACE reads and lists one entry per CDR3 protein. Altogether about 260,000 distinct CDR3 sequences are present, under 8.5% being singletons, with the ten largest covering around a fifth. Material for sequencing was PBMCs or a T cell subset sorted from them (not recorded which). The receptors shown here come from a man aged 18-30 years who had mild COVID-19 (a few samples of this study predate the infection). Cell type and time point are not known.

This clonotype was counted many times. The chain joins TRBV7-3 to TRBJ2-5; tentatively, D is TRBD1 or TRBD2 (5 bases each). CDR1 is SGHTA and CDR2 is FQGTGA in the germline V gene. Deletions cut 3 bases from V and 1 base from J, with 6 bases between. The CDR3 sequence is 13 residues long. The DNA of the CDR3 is TGTGCCAGCAGCTTCGGGACCCAAGAGACCCAGTACTTC. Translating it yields CASSFGTQETQYF.

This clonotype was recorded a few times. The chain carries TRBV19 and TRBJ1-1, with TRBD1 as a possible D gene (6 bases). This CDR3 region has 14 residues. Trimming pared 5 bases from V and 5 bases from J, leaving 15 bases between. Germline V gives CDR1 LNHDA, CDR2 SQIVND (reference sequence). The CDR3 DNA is TGTGCCAGTAGTTGGGACCAGGGGAGGACTGAAGCTTTCTTT. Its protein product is CASSWDQGRTEAFF.

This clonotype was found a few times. In DNA, the CDR3 is TGTGCCATCAGTGCTCAGGGGGCGCGGGAGCAGTACGTC. Protein: CAISAQGAREQYV. This rearrangement joins TRBV10-3 to TRBJ2-7; 8 bases are shared with TRBD1. CDR3 length equals 13 residues. V trimming: 4 bases; J trimming: 7 bases; junction bases outside the gene matches: 6. CDR1 and CDR2 from the germline V gene are ENHRY and SYGVKD.

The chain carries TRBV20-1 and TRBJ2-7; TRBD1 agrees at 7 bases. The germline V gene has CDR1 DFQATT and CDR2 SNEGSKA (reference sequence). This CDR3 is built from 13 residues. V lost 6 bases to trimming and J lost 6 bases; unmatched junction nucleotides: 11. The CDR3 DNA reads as TGCAGTGCAAGTGCCACAGGGGAAGGCGAGCAGTACTTC. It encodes CSASATGEGEQYF.

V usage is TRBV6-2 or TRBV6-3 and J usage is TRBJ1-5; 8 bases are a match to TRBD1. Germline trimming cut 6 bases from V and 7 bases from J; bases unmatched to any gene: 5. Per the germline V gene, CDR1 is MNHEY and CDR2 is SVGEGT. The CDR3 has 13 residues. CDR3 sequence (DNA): TGTGCCAGCAGCGGACAGGGTGGGCAGCCCCAGCATTTT. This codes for CASSGQGGQPQHF.

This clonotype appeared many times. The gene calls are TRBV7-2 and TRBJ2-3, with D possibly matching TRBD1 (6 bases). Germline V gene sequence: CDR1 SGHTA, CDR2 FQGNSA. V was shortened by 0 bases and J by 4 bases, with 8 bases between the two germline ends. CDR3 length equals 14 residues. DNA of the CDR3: TGTGCCAGCAGCTTAGCGGGGGCCTCAGATACGCAGTATTTT. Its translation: CASSLAGASDTQYF.

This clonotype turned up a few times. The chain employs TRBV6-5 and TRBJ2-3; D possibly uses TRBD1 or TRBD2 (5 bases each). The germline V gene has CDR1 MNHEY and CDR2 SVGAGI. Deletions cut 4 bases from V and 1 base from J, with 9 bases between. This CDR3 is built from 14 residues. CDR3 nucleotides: TGTGCCAGCAGTTGGGGGACCCGCACAGATACGCAGTATTTT. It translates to CASSWGTRTDTQYF.

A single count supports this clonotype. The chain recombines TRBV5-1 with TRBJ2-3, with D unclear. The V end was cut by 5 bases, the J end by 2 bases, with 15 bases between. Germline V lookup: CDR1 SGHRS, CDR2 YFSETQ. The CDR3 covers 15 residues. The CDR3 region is CASRWNWDLTDTQYF. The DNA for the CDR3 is TGCGCCAGCAGATGGAATTGGGATCTCACAGATACGCAGTATTTT.

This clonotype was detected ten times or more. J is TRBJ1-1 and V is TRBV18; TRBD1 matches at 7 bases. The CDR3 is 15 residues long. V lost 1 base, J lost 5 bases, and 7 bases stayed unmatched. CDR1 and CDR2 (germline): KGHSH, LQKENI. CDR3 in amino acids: CASSPRTGVETEAFF. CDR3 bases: TGTGCCAGCTCACCACGTACAGGGGTAGAGACTGAAGCTTTCTTT. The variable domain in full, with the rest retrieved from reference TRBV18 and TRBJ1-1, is NAGVMQNPRHLVRRRGQEARLRCSPMKGHSHVYWYRQLPEEGLKFMVYLQKENIIDESGMPKERFSAEFPKEGPSILRIQQVVRGDSAAYFCASSPRTGVETEAFFGQGTRLTVV.

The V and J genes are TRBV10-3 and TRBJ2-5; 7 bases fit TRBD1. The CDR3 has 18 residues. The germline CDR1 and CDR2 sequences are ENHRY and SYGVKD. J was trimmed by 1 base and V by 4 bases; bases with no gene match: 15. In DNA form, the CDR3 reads TGTGCCATCAGTGCCGGTTCTCTAGGGGGCTCCCGCCAAGAGACCCAGTACTTC. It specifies CAISAGSLGGSRQETQYF.